The 5 T cell receptor beta chains given below trace back to one sample, sequenced in a study of patients and donors after allogeneic stem cell transplantation. Using its own MiXCR run on the RT-PCR reads, TCRdb lists one record per CDR3 protein. Among some 230,000 distinct CDR3 sequences listed, over 12% were seen once. The specimen sequenced was blood, either unsorted or a sorted T cell fraction (not recorded which). The origin of the receptors is a human donor who was either an allogeneic HSCT recipient or a stem cell or donor lymphocyte infusion donor (not recorded which). It is not recorded whose cells these are; they may come from a transplant donor.

This clonotype was recorded at least ten times. V is TRBV5-1 and J is TRBJ2-5, with no clear D. The CDR3 spans 15 residues. Looked up from germline, CDR1 is SGHRS and CDR2 is YFSETQ. V was trimmed by 0 bases and J by 1 base, leaving 10 bases between them. CDR3 DNA sequence: TGCGCCAGCAGCTTGGGTCCGGGCAGCCAAGAGACCCAGTACTTC. Translation: CASSLGPGSQETQYF.

This clonotype appeared a few times. V is TRBV5-5 and J is TRBJ2-3; 10 bases map to TRBD1. Germline values: CDR1 SGHKS, CDR2 YYEKEE (reference sequence). Trimming removed 2 bases from V and 3 bases from J; junction bases left unmatched: 6. There are 16 residues in the CDR3. In DNA, the CDR3 is TGTGCCAGCAGCTTAATGCGACAGGGGGCAACAGATACGCAGTATTTT. Amino acid sequence: CASSLMRQGATDTQYF.

The V call is TRBV5-4, the J call TRBJ2-5; the match to TRBD1 covers 7 bases. V gave up 4 bases and J gave up 4 bases; unmatched junction bases: 7. The germline gives CDR1 SGHNT, CDR2 YYREEE (reference sequence). The CDR3 loop spans 14 amino acids. CDR3 sequence reads: CASSPGGGLETQYF. The CDR3 coding sequence is TGTGCCAGCAGCCCAGGGGGTGGCTTAGAGACCCAGTACTTC.

This clonotype was seen at least ten times. This chain links TRBV5-1 with TRBJ2-5; tentative D call: TRBD2 (5 bases). The CDR3 totals 16 residues. The germline V gene has CDR1 SGHRS and CDR2 YFSETQ. The germline V and J ends were trimmed by 7 bases and 5 bases, with 24 bases remaining between them. The CDR3 DNA sequence: TGCGCCAGCGACAAGGTGGGAGCAGTCCCAAGGGAGACCCAGTACTTC. The encoded protein is CASDKVGAVPRETQYF.

This clonotype has a handful of counts. The rearrangement joins TRBV20-1 to TRBJ1-6; maybe TRBD1 (6 bases). The CDR3 extends over 15 amino acids. Trimming took 0 bases from V and 3 from J, leaving 9 bases between them. The germline V gene has CDR1 DFQATT and CDR2 SNEGSKA (reference sequence). The CDR3 loop is CSARDRDIYNSPLHF. The DNA for the CDR3 is TGCAGTGCTAGAGATCGGGACATCTATAATTCACCCCTCCACTTT.